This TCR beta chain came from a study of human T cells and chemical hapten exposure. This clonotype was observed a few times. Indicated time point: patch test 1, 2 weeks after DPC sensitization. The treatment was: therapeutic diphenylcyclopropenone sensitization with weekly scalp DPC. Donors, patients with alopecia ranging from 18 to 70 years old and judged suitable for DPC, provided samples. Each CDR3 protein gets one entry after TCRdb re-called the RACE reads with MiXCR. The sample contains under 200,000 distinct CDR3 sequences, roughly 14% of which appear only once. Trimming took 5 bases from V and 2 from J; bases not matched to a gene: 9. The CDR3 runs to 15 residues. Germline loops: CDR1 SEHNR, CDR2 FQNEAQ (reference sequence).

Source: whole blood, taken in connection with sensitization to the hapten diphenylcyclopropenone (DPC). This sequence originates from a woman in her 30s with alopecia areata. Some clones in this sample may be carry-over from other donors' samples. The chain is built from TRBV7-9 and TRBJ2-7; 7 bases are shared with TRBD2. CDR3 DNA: TGTGCCAGCAGCCCTTTGGCGGGAGCGGCCTACGAGCAGTACTTC. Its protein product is CASSPLAGAAYEQYF.